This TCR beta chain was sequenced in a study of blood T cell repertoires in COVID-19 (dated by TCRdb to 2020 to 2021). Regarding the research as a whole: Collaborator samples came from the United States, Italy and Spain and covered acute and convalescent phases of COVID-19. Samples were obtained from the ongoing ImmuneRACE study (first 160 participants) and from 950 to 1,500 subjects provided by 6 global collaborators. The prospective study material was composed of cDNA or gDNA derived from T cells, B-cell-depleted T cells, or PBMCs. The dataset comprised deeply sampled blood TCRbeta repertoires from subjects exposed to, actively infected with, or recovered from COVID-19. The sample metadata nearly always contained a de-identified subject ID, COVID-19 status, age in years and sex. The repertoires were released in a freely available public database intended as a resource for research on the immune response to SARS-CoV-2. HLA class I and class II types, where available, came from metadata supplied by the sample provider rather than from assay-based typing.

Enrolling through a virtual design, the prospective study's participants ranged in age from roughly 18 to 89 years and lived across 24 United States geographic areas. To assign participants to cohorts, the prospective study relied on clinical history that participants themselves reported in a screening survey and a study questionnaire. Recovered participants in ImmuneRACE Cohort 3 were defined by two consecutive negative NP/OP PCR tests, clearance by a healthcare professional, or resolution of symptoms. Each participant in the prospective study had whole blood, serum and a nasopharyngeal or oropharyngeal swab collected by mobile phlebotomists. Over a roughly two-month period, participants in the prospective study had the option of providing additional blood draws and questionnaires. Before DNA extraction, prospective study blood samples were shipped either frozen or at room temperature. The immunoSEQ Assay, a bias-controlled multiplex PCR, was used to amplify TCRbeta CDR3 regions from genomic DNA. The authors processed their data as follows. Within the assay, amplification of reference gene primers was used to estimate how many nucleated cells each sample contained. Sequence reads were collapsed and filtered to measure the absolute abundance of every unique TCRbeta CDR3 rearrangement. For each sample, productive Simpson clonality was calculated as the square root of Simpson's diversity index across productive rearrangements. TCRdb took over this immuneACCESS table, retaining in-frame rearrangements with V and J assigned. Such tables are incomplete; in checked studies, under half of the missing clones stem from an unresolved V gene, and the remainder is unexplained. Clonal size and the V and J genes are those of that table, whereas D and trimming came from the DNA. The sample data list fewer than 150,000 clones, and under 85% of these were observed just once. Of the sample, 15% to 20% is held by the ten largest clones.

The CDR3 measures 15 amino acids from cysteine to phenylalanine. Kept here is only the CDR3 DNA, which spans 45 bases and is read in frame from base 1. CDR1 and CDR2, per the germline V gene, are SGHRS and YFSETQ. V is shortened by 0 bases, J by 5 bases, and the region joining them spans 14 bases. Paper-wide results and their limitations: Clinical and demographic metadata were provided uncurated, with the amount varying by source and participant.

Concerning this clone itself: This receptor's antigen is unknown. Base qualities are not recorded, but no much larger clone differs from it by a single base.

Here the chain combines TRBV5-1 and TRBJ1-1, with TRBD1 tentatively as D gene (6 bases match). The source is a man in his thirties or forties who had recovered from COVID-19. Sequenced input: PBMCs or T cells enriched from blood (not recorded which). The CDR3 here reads CASSLGGGARTEAFF. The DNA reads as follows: TGCGCCAGCAGCTTGGGAGGGGGGGCGCGGACTGAAGCTTTCTTT.